This is a list of T cell receptor beta chains from one sample in a study of cytomegalovirus exposure and HLA in healthy donors. The repertoire was sequenced with immunoSEQ multiplex PCR; TCRdb's copy has only in-frame clones and lacks some. The sample includes 130,000 or so clones, roughly 80% of them seen just once. Material: PBMCs. The receptors shown here come from a man aged 50 to 59 in good health and CMV-seronegative. CDR3s include the opening cysteine and the closing phenylalanine or tryptophan. A D gene is named only where the DNA matches it firmly. A row's size may be missing; if present it is once, few, many or a size class.

clone size	D gene	V gene	J gene	CDR3 protein	CDR3 DNA
-	TRBD1	TRBV6-5	TRBJ2-7	CASSSTGGSYEQYF	TGTGCCAGCAGTTCCACAGGGGGATCCTACGAGCAGTACTTC
-	-	TRBV28	TRBJ1-5	CASRFGQSHQPQHF	TGTGCCAGCAGGTTTGGGCAGAGCCATCAGCCCCAGCATTTT
-	TRBD2	TRBV4-1	TRBJ2-5	CASSQGRGLAENQETQYF	TGCGCCAGCAGCCAAGGACGAGGACTAGCGGAAAACCAAGAGACCCAGTACTTC
-	TRBD1	TRBV19	TRBJ2-7	CASSNVRQGASEYEQYF	TGTGCCAGTAGTAATGTGCGTCAGGGGGCATCCGAATACGAGCAGTACTTC
-	-	TRBV6-5	TRBJ1-2	CASSYLDRAYGYTF	TGTGCCAGCAGTTACTTGGACAGAGCGTACGGCTACACCTTC
-	TRBD1	TRBV5-1	TRBJ2-3	CASSLLGQPLDTQYF	TGCGCCAGCAGCTTACTGGGACAGCCTTTAGATACGCAGTATTTT
few	TRBD2	TRBV18	TRBJ2-1	CASSPAGGDEQFF	TGTGCCAGCTCACCAGCGGGAGGGGATGAGCAGTTCTTC
few	TRBD2	TRBV6-5	TRBJ2-1	CASRRGTSGKDEQFF	TGTGCCAGCAGGCGTGGGACTAGCGGGAAGGATGAGCAGTTCTTC
-	-	TRBV7-9	TRBJ2-7	CASSLAPQGYEQYF	TGTGCCAGCAGCTTAGCTCCACAGGGCTACGAGCAGTACTTC
-	-	TRBV11-2	TRBJ1-3	CASSLDRQGLGNTIYF	TGTGCCAGCAGCTTAGATCGGCAGGGGTTGGGAAACACCATATATTTT
-	TRBD1	TRBV6-5	TRBJ1-4	CASSSQGAGHEKLFF	TGTGCCAGCAGCTCCCAGGGGGCAGGGCATGAAAAACTGTTTTTT
-	-	TRBV10-2	TRBJ2-3	CASSGLDTQYF	TGCGCCAGCAGCGGTCTGGATACGCAGTATTTT
-	-	TRBV7-6	TRBJ2-2	CASSLVAAGTGELFF	TGTGCCAGCAGCTTAGTCGCGGCGGGCACCGGGGAGCTGTTTTTT
-	TRBD1	TRBV10-3	TRBJ1-2	CAISGQQGEGYTF	TGTGCCATCAGTGGTCAACAGGGGGAAGGCTACACCTTC
-	TRBD2	TRBV7-9	TRBJ2-1	CASSLGVAGDEQFF	TGTGCCAGCAGCCTCGGGGTAGCGGGAGATGAGCAGTTCTTC
few	-	TRBV1	TRBJ2-1	CTSSQAEGRLYEQFF	TGCACCAGCAGCCAAGCGGAGGGCAGGTTATATGAGCAGTTCTTC
few	TRBD1	TRBV5-6	TRBJ1-4	CASSSGQVSEKLFF	TGTGCCAGCAGCTCGGGACAGGTGTCTGAAAAACTGTTTTTT
medium-sized	TRBD2	TRBV6-1	TRBJ2-1	CASYGAGAGDEQFF	TGTGCCAGTTACGGAGCGGGAGCGGGCGATGAGCAGTTCTTC
once	TRBD2	TRBV10-1	TRBJ2-3	CASSVSSGMSTDTQYF	TGCGCCAGCAGTGTGTCTAGCGGAATGTCCACAGATACGCAGTATTTT
-	TRBD2	TRBV6-1	TRBJ2-1	CASSGTGREFRNEQFF	TGTGCCAGCAGTGGCACTGGGCGGGAGTTTCGGAATGAGCAGTTCTTC
-	-	TRBV5-1	TRBJ2-7	CASSLDLSSEQYF	TGCGCCAGCAGCTTGGACCTTTCCTCCGAGCAGTACTTC
few	-	TRBV5-1	TRBJ1-2	CASSLGRGNYGYTF	TGCGCCAGCAGCTTGGGTCGGGGTAACTATGGCTACACCTTC